This paragraph covers one T cell receptor (beta chain) sequence. Its antigen is unidentified. V lost 1 base, J lost 6 bases, and 3 bases lay in between. Germline lookup yields CDR1 LGHDT and CDR2 YNNKEL (reference sequence). CDR3 size: 11 residues. TCRdb recomputed calls from the 5' RACE reads with MiXCR, one row per CDR3 protein. This table holds 800,000 to 900,000 distinct CDR3 sequences, approximately 12% found once. The data originate from a study of CD8 T cells in ankylosing spondylitis. Study-level points and caveats: Characteristic of ankylosing spondylitis blood, it appeared, was a TCR beta motif comprising roughly 8 highly homologous variants. With a CD8+ phenotype, disease-linked clones were relatively rare in peripheral blood.

The chain carries TRBV3-1 and TRBJ2-5; no clear D. This TCR came from a male donor with ankylosing spondylitis. The sequenced sample consisted of blood, either unsorted or a sorted T cell fraction (not recorded which). The chain's CDR3 is CASSQAKTQYF. CDR3 sequence (DNA): TGTGCCAGCAGCCAAGCGAAGACCCAGTACTTC.